Below are 16 T cell receptor beta chains sequenced from a single sample in a study of radiation and T cells in renal cell carcinoma. Profiled with immunoSEQ multiplex PCR; TCRdb holds only in-frame clones, not every one. Of 100,000 to 150,000 clones listed, 81% are singletons. Time point indicated: blood 2 weeks post-SBRT. Documented treatment: 15 Gy SBRT to primary tumor, nephrectomy 4 weeks later. The specimen comprised blood, sampled from a patient whose treatment included radiotherapy and nephrectomy. The receptor source for this set is a man over 45 with renal cell carcinoma.

As for this clone: One end of the junction does not line up with germline, which may come from a read error. The chain couples TRBV7-8 to TRBJ1-1; no clear D gene. The CDR3 has 13 amino acids. Germline V gene sequence: CDR1 SGHVS, CDR2 FQNEAQ. The CDR3 sequence is CASSLAEWGLILF. CDR3 in DNA: TGTGCCAGCAGCTTAGCGGAGTGGGGTCTTATTCTATTT.

This chain links TRBV7-9 with TRBJ2-2; TRBD1 agrees at 9 bases. After removal of 3 bases from V and 1 base from J, the junction contained 0 bases not matched to a gene. The CDR3 has 15 residues. Germline values: CDR1 SEHNR, CDR2 FQNEAQ (reference sequence). The DNA of the CDR3 is TGTGCCAGCAGCTTGGGACAGGGGAACACCGGGGAGCTGTTTTTT. This codes for CASSLGQGNTGELFF.

This clone came up once. The chain links TRBV5-5 to TRBJ2-2; D is perhaps TRBD1 (5 bases). The CDR3 loop spans 15 amino acids. Trimming pared 5 bases from V and 5 bases from J, leaving 16 bases between. CDR1 is SGHKS and CDR2 is YYEKEE in the germline V gene (reference sequence). This CDR3 is CASSQWQGGTGELFF. In nucleotides, the CDR3 is TGTGCCAGCAGTCAGTGGCAGGGTGGTACCGGGGAGCTGTTTTTT.

The chain links TRBV19 to TRBJ2-1; TRBD1 aligns across 7 bases. V shed 2 bases and J 0 bases; nucleotides not matched to a gene: 7. Germline V CDR1 and CDR2: LNHDA, SQIVND (reference sequence). The CDR3 has 17 residues. CDR3: CASSINPGQSSYNEQFF. CDR3 nucleotide sequence: TGTGCCAGTAGTATAAATCCGGGACAGAGCTCCTACAATGAGCAGTTCTTC.

This chain uses TRBV9 with TRBJ2-3; 7 nucleotides line up with TRBD2. J gave up 4 bases and V 3 bases, and 17 bases lay outside the gene matches. CDR1 and CDR2 (germline): SGDLS, YYNGEE. This CDR3 region has 18 residues. This CDR3 reads CASSASPIGAGRADTQYF. CDR3 bases: TGTGCCAGCAGCGCCAGCCCCATTGGGGCAGGGAGGGCAGATACGCAGTATTTT.

CDR3 DNA sequence: TGTGCCAGCAGCGGGAGACCGAGTCGACAGGGGGCGAGGTACAATGAGCAGTTCTTC. Encoded protein: CASSGRPSRQGARYNEQFF. V gene TRBV9 combines with J gene TRBJ2-1; 10 bases map to TRBD1. The CDR3 sequence is 19 residues long. Germline assignment: CDR1 SGDLS and CDR2 YYNGEE. The J segment lost 4 bases and the V segment lost 3 bases, leaving 16 bases of the junction unmatched.

This rearrangement joins TRBV6-5 to TRBJ2-7; D uncertain. Trimming cost V 3 bases and J 3 bases, with 12 bases left between them. This CDR3 is built from 14 residues. The germline V gene encodes CDR1 MNHEY and CDR2 SVGAGI. CDR3 sequence reads: CASSYSAKGYEQYF. CDR3 bases: TGTGCCAGCAGTTATTCAGCGAAGGGCTACGAGCAGTACTTC.

V is TRBV29-1 and J is TRBJ2-1; D may match TRBD1 or TRBD2 (7 bases each). Per the germline V gene, CDR1 is SQVTM and CDR2 is ANQGSEA. Deletions cut 8 bases from V and 6 bases from J, with 20 bases between. There are 14 residues in the CDR3. CDR3 loop: CSSRGGGGFNEQFF. CDR3 nucleotides: TGCAGCTCGCGAGGGGGCGGGGGTTTCAATGAGCAGTTCTTC.

V gene TRBV5-1 combines with J gene TRBJ1-1; a weak D match, TRBD1 (6 bases). The germline V gene encodes CDR1 SGHRS and CDR2 YFSETQ. This CDR3 spans 14 amino acids. V shed 2 bases and J shed 4 bases, with 12 bases lying between them. CDR3 in amino acids: CASSFTGASTEAFF. The DNA of the CDR3 is TGCGCCAGCAGCTTTACGGGGGCATCCACTGAAGCTTTCTTT.

The V call is TRBV18, the J call TRBJ1-5; D gene uncertain. V was shortened by 4 bases and J by 1 base, with 11 bases between the two germline ends. Germline V lookup: CDR1 KGHSH, CDR2 LQKENI. CDR3 length equals 15 residues. This chain's CDR3 is CASSQNRGSNQPQHF. Written as DNA, the CDR3 is TGTGCCAGCTCACAAAACCGAGGGAGCAATCAGCCCCAGCATTTT. Full variable domain (rest looked up from reference TRBV18 and TRBJ1-5): NAGVMQNPRHLVRRRGQEARLRCSPMKGHSHVYWYRQLPEEGLKFMVYLQKENIIDESGMPKERFSAEFPKEGPSILRIQQVVRGDSAAYFCASSQNRGSNQPQHFGDGTRLSIL.

The chain links TRBV6-6 to TRBJ2-7; D may be TRBD1 (6 bases). The CDR3 is 15 amino acids. The germline V and J ends were trimmed by 2 bases and 2 bases, with 13 bases remaining between them. CDR1 and CDR2 from the germline V gene are MNHNY and SVGAGI (reference sequence). The CDR3 region is CASSYPSGDAYEQYF. In DNA form, the CDR3 reads TGTGCCAGCAGTTACCCTTCAGGGGATGCCTACGAGCAGTACTTC.

This rearrangement joins TRBV6-5 to TRBJ2-1, with D hard to call. Germline V gives CDR1 MNHEY, CDR2 SVGAGI. CDR3 length equals 16 residues. Trimming left V 0 bases short and J 0 bases short, with 9 bases between. This CDR3 reads CASSYSPPASYNEQFF. CDR3 DNA: TGTGCCAGCAGTTACTCCCCCCCAGCCTCCTACAATGAGCAGTTCTTC.

V gene TRBV21-1 combines with J gene TRBJ2-3; TRBD1, as called in the table, went unchecked against the DNA. TRBV21-1 is a known pseudogene. There are 14 residues in the CDR3. In DNA form, the CDR3 reads TGTGCCAGATACAGGGGAGGTTTCGCAGATACGCAGTATTTT. It encodes CARYRGGFADTQYF.

CDR3 sequence reads: CASSPALRYGGDNSPLHF. CDR3 sequence (DNA): TGCGCCAGCAGCCCAGCCCTCCGTTACGGCGGGGATAATTCACCCCTCCACTTT. The chain couples TRBV4-1 to TRBJ1-6; D gene uncertain. CDR1 is MGHRA and CDR2 is YSYEKL in the germline V gene. Trimming pared 4 bases from V and 5 bases from J, leaving 21 bases between. CDR3 size: 18 residues.

The chain couples TRBV2 to TRBJ2-5; 8 bases agree with TRBD2. Unmatched junction bases numbered 5, after V lost 6 bases and J lost 5 bases. CDR1 and CDR2 (germline): SNHLY, FYNNEI. This CDR3 comprises 13 residues. The CDR3 loop reads CASSAGGGETQYF. The CDR3 DNA sequence: TGTGCCAGCAGCGCGGGGGGTGGGGAGACCCAGTACTTC.

V usage is TRBV29-1 and J usage is TRBJ1-1, with D perhaps TRBD1 (5 bases). V lost 7 bases and J lost 3, with 21 bases in between. The CDR3 runs to 15 residues. In germline, CDR1 is SQVTM, CDR2 ANQGSEA. The CDR3 is CSAILFGRGDTEAFF. The CDR3 region has the DNA TGCAGCGCCATCCTTTTTGGTCGAGGGGACACTGAAGCTTTCTTT.